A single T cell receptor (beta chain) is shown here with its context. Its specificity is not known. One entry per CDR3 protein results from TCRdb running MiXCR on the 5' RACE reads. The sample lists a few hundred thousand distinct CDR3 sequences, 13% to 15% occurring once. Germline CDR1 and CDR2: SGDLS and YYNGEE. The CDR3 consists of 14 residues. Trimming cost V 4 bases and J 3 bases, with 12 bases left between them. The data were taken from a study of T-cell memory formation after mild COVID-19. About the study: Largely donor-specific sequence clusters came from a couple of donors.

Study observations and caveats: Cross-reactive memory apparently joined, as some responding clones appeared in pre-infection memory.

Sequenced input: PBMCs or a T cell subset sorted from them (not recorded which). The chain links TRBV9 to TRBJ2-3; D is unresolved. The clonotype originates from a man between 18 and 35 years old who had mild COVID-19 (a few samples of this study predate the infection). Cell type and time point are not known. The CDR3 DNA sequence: TGTGCCAGCAGCCCCACCCCCACTACAGATACGCAGTATTTT. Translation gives CASSPTPTTDTQYF.